The clone carrying this T cell receptor beta chain appeared a few times. CDR1 is MDHEN, CDR2 SYDVKM, per germline. CDR3 length: 18 amino acids. V was shortened by 5 bases and J by 0 bases, with 17 bases between the two germline ends. TCRdb's table, derived via immunoSEQ multiplex PCR, lists solely in-frame clones and lacks some. This sample yields approximately 110,000 clones, of which approximately 90% are seen a single time; 7.8% belongs to the top ten. This specimen belongs to a study of control samples from healthy donors and cancer patients. Source material: blood. The V call is TRBV28, the J call TRBJ1-6, with D possibly matching TRBD1 (5 bases). This clonotype was sampled from a woman between 18 and 29 years old in good health. CDR3 in DNA: TGTGCCAGCAGTCCCCCCGGGGCCTCGAGCTCCTATAATTCACCCCTCCACTTT. Its protein is CASSPPGASSSYNSPLHF.